Below are 27 T cell receptor beta chains sequenced from a single sample in a study of blood T cell repertoires in COVID-19. Clones were sequenced by immunoSEQ multiplex PCR, and TCRdb holds only the in-frame ones, with some missing. The sample carries fewer than 350,000 clones, 65% to 90% recorded once. Sequencing input: PBMCs or T cells enriched from blood (not recorded which). These receptors came from a woman in her thirties or forties with acute COVID-19.

The chain employs TRBV7-2 and TRBJ1-1, with D hard to call. With 1 base removed from V and 1 base from J, the gap between germline ends came to 10 bases. Germline V gene lookup returns CDR1 SGHTA and CDR2 FQGNSA. The length of the CDR3 is 15 residues. The CDR3 loop is CASSLERRRNTEAFF. In nucleotides, the CDR3 is TGTGCCAGCAGCTTAGAAAGGAGGAGGAACACTGAAGCTTTCTTT. The variable domain in full, with the rest retrieved from reference TRBV7-2 and TRBJ1-1, is GAGVSQSPSNKVTEKGKDVELRCDPISGHTALYWYRQSLGQGLEFLIYFQGNSAPDKSGLPSDRFSAERTGGSVSTLTIQRTQQEDSAVYLCASSLERRRNTEAFFGQGTRLTVV.

The chain links TRBV5-1 to TRBJ1-5, with 8 positions matching TRBD1. The CDR3 runs to 16 residues. The germline V gene has CDR1 SGHRS and CDR2 YFSETQ. V was pared by 7 bases and J by 0 bases, with 9 bases of the junction left unmatched. Here the CDR3 DNA reads TGCGCCAGCTCACAAGAGACAGGGGATAGCAATCAGCCCCAGCATTTT. It codes for CASSQETGDSNQPQHF.

The rearrangement links TRBV7-2 to TRBJ2-7, with 10 bases identical to TRBD2. V lost 3 bases to trimming and J lost 2 bases; unmatched junction nucleotides: 4. The CDR3 is made up of 15 amino acids. Germline V gives CDR1 SGHTA, CDR2 FQGNSA. As DNA, the CDR3 is TGTGCCAGCAGCTTTTCTAGCGGGGGACCCTACGAGCAGTACTTC. Translated: CASSFSSGGPYEQYF. Drawing the rest from reference TRBV7-2 and TRBJ2-7, the complete variable domain is GAGVSQSPSNKVTEKGKDVELRCDPISGHTALYWYRQSLGQGLEFLIYFQGNSAPDKSGLPSDRFSAERTGGSVSTLTIQRTQQEDSAVYLCASSFSSGGPYEQYFGPGTRLTVT.

The chain links TRBV14 to TRBJ2-1, with unresolved D. The CDR3 loop spans 15 amino acids. V was pared by 4 bases and J by 2 bases, with 12 bases between. Per germline, CDR1 SGHDN and CDR2 FVKESK. The CDR3 region is CASSPLGRTYNEQFF. In DNA, the CDR3 is TGTGCCAGCAGCCCGCTAGGTAGGACCTACAATGAGCAGTTCTTC.

The gene calls are TRBV4-3 and TRBJ2-3; 9 positions agree with TRBD2. J gave up 6 bases and V 0 bases, and 13 bases lay outside the gene matches. Germline V CDR1 and CDR2: LGHNA, YSLEER. The CDR3 spans 18 residues. The chain's CDR3 is CASSQDLLSSGRYDTQYF. The CDR3 nucleotides read TGCGCCAGCAGCCAAGATCTTCTCTCAAGCGGGAGGTATGATACGCAGTATTTT.

V gene TRBV28 combines with J gene TRBJ2-3, with 9 bases lining up with TRBD1. The V gene end was trimmed by 2 bases and the J gene end by 2 bases; junction bases not matched to a gene: 8. CDR1 is MDHEN and CDR2 is SYDVKM in the germline V gene. CDR3 size: 17 residues. CDR3 DNA sequence: TGTGCCAGCAGTTTAGGTCGTGGGACAGGGACCACAGATACGCAGTATTTT. Residues: CASSLGRGTGTTDTQYF.

The genes are TRBV5-4 and TRBJ2-3; unclear D gene. This CDR3 contains 13 residues. The germline V gene has CDR1 SGHNT and CDR2 YYREEE (reference sequence). V was cut by 1 base and J by 0 bases, with 3 bases left in between. CDR3 DNA sequence: TGTGCCAGCAGCTTGCGGAGCACAGATACGCAGTATTTT. This sequence encodes CASSLRSTDTQYF.

Only one count was recorded for this clone. The chain is built from TRBV27 and TRBJ2-7, with TRBD2 identical over 8 bases. From germline, CDR1 is MNHEY and CDR2 SMNVEV (reference sequence). The ends lost 2 bases at V and 5 bases at J; junction bases unmatched: 8. This CDR3 comprises 15 residues. The CDR3 is CASSLRAGGANEQYF. The CDR3 DNA follows: TGTGCCAGCAGTTTAAGGGCGGGAGGAGCCAACGAGCAGTACTTC.

The chain combines TRBV6-2 or TRBV6-3 with TRBJ1-5; 7 bases agree with TRBD1. Trimming took 5 bases from V and 4 from J; bases not matched to a gene: 8. The CDR3 length is 15 residues. Germline loops: CDR1 MNHEY, CDR2 SVGEGT. The CDR3 region is CASSAPGTANQPQHF. The CDR3 DNA reads as TGTGCCAGCAGTGCCCCCGGGACAGCTAATCAGCCCCAGCATTTT.

V and J are TRBV3-1 (or the pseudogene TRBV3-2) and TRBJ1-3; D is uncertain. Between the trimmed V and J ends, which lost 2 bases and 8 bases, there was a span of 7 bases. The CDR3 is made up of 12 amino acids. Germline V CDR1 and CDR2: LGHDT, YNNKEL (reference sequence). The CDR3 spells CASSQSQYTIYF. CDR3 sequence (DNA): TGTGCCAGCAGCCAATCGCAGTACACCATATATTTT.

J is TRBJ1-1 and V is TRBV11-3; TRBD1 is a possible D gene (5 bases). The V gene lost 5 bases and the J gene lost 11 bases, with 18 bases spanning the gap. Looked up from germline, CDR1 is SGHNT and CDR2 is YENEEA. The CDR3 length is 13 residues. Written as DNA, the CDR3 is TGTGCCAGCAGCCCAGGCGGGGCCCCAGCTGCTTTCTTT. Translation gives CASSPGGAPAAFF.

The V gene is TRBV7-9, the J gene TRBJ2-6; weak D call: TRBD1 (5 bases). From germline, CDR1 is SEHNR and CDR2 FQNEAQ (reference sequence). The CDR3 is made up of 12 amino acids. Between the trimmed V and J ends, which lost 7 bases and 13 bases, there was a span of 14 bases. The CDR3 DNA follows: TGTGCCAGCACCGGGCAGGGAATAGTCCTGACTTTC. Encoded protein: CASTGQGIVLTF.

This chain joins TRBV18 and TRBJ2-7; 7 bases map to TRBD2. After removal of 2 bases from V and 0 bases from J, the junction contained 7 bases not matched to a gene. In germline, CDR1 is KGHSH, CDR2 LQKENI. There are 16 residues in the CDR3. The CDR3 nucleotides read TGTGCCAGCTCACCAGCGGCGGGGGTACGCTCCTACGAGCAGTACTTC. Translated: CASSPAAGVRSYEQYF.

The rearrangement links TRBV5-1 to TRBJ2-5, with 9 bases matching TRBD2. The CDR3 has 16 amino acids. Trimming took 2 bases from V and 2 from J; bases not matched to a gene: 7. Germline V gene sequence: CDR1 SGHRS, CDR2 YFSETQ. The CDR3 loop reads CASSFNPSGKQETQYF. The CDR3 DNA sequence: TGCGCCAGCAGCTTCAACCCTAGCGGGAAGCAAGAGACCCAGTACTTC.

The chain uses TRBV28 and TRBJ1-1; maybe TRBD1 (6 bases). Germline-derived CDR1 and CDR2 are MDHEN and SYDVKM. This CDR3 contains 15 residues. Between the trimmed V and J ends, which lost 2 bases and 9 bases, there was a span of 19 bases. CDR3 coding DNA: TGTGCCAGCAGTTTAGCCCACCCCGAACAGGGAAAAGCTTTCTTT. It specifies CASSLAHPEQGKAFF.

CDR3 region: CASSGQIMNTEAFF. The DNA for the CDR3 is TGTGCCAGCAGCGGACAGATCATGAACACTGAAGCTTTCTTT. The chain couples TRBV5-5 to TRBJ1-1; the D gene is possibly TRBD1 (6 bases). V shed 4 bases and J shed 0 bases, with 10 bases lying between them. The V gene's germline CDR1 is SGHKS and CDR2 YYEKEE (reference sequence). The CDR3 length is 14 residues.

The V and J genes are TRBV7-8 and TRBJ1-2; D call uncertain. The CDR3 runs 15 residues. CDR1 and CDR2 from the germline V gene are SGHVS and FQNEAQ. V was cut by 0 bases and J by 3 bases, with 11 bases left in between. Here the CDR3 reads CASSLAIGSYYGYTF. Written as DNA, the CDR3 is TGTGCCAGCAGCTTAGCGATCGGGTCCTACTATGGCTACACCTTC.

The chain links TRBV19 to TRBJ1-3; 9 nucleotides match TRBD1. Trimming removed 4 bases from V and 7 bases from J; junction bases left unmatched: 8. The CDR3 is 15 residues long. Germline CDR1 and CDR2: LNHDA and SQIVND (reference sequence). The CDR3 loop reads CASSTDRGNRNTIYF. The CDR3 region has the DNA TGTGCCAGTAGTACCGACAGGGGGAATCGCAACACCATATATTTT. Based on the CDR3 plus reference TRBV19 and TRBJ1-3, the full variable domain is DGGITQSPKYLFRKEGQNVTLSCEQNLNHDAMYWYRQDPGQGLRLIYYSQIVNDFQKGDIAEGYSVSREKKESFPLTVTSAQKNPTAFYLCASSTDRGNRNTIYFGEGSWLTVV.

The chain has TRBV5-1 and TRBJ2-1; 14 bases agree with TRBD2. CDR1 is SGHRS, CDR2 YFSETQ, per germline. The CDR3 sequence is 14 residues long. The J segment lost 10 bases and the V segment lost 6 bases, leaving 6 bases of the junction unmatched. DNA for the CDR3: TGCGCCAGCACTGGGACTAGCGGGAGTTGGGAGCAGTTCTTC. Translation: CASTGTSGSWEQFF.

The chain uses TRBV2 and TRBJ1-1, with a possible D match to TRBD1 (6 bases). The germline CDR1 and CDR2 sequences are SNHLY and FYNNEI. The CDR3 is 15 residues long. Deletions cut 1 base from V and 3 bases from J, with 12 bases between. The DNA for the CDR3 is TGTGCCAGCAGTGAAGACCATGGACAGTACACTGAAGCTTTCTTT. The encoded protein is CASSEDHGQYTEAFF. Filled out from reference TRBV2 and TRBJ1-1, the complete variable domain reads EPEVTQTPSHQVTQMGQEVILRCVPISNHLYFYWYRQILGQKVEFLVSFYNNEISEKSEIFDDQFSVERPDGSNFTLKIRSTKLEDSAMYFCASSEDHGQYTEAFFGQGTRLTVV.

This clone was seen only a few times. The rearrangement joins TRBV7-9 to TRBJ2-3; D might be TRBD2 (7 bases). The germline CDR1 and CDR2 sequences are SEHNR and FQNEAQ (reference sequence). This CDR3 contains 15 residues. Trimming stripped 2 bases from V and 2 bases from J, with 11 bases between. In nucleotides, the CDR3 is TGTGCCAGCAGCTTAACGCGGGGGCCCACAGATACGCAGTATTTT. It encodes CASSLTRGPTDTQYF.

This chain links TRBV12-5 with TRBJ2-7, with D possibly being TRBD1 (6 bases). The V gene's germline CDR1 is LGHNT and CDR2 FRNRAP. This CDR3 contains 13 residues. V was trimmed by 3 bases and J by 3 bases, leaving 9 bases between them. CDR3 in DNA: TGTGCTAGTGGTTTTGACAGGCACTACGAGCAGTACTTC. This encodes CASGFDRHYEQYF.

This sequence joins TRBV6-6 and TRBJ2-1; TRBD2 matches at 8 bases. The V segment lost 5 bases and the J segment 0 bases; nucleotides outside the gene matches: 9. Per germline, CDR1 MNHNY and CDR2 SVGAGI (reference sequence). The CDR3 runs to 17 residues. The CDR3 region has the DNA TGTGCCAGCAGTCCTACTAGCGGTACTCTCTCCTACAATGAGCAGTTCTTC. Its protein is CASSPTSGTLSYNEQFF.

Worth noting for this clone: Mismatch with germline at one junction end may stem from a read error. The chain is built from TRBV13 and TRBJ1-2; 8 nucleotides line up with TRBD1. Germline V gene lookup returns CDR1 PRHDT and CDR2 FYEKMQ (reference sequence). CDR3 length: 14 amino acids. The CDR3 region has the DNA TGTGCCAGCAGCCTAGGACAGGGCCTCTATGGCTACACCTTC. Translation: CASSLGQGLYGYTF.

This rearrangement joins TRBV18 to TRBJ2-7, with 7 nucleotides matching TRBD1. Germline V gene lookup returns CDR1 KGHSH and CDR2 LQKENI. V was clipped by 3 bases and J by 1 base; unmatched bases: 6. The CDR3 spans 15 residues. CDR3 protein: CASSPGQAISYEQYF. CDR3 DNA sequence: TGTGCCAGCTCACCCGGACAGGCGATTTCCTACGAGCAGTACTTC.

The chain combines TRBV6-2 or TRBV6-3 with TRBJ1-5, with TRBD1 as a possible D gene (5 bases). Germline assignment: CDR1 MNHEY and CDR2 SVGEGT. The CDR3 loop spans 13 amino acids. With 5 bases removed from V and 5 bases from J, the gap between germline ends came to 10 bases. In nucleotides, the CDR3 is TGTGCCAGCAGTACCAGGGAGGATCAGCCCCAGCATTTT. This sequence encodes CASSTREDQPQHF.

Details on this clone: This sample also contains other DNA sequences that code for the same CDR3. This chain links TRBV27 with TRBJ1-2, with 10 bases matching TRBD1. The CDR3 contains 13 residues. Germline V CDR1 and CDR2: MNHEY, SMNVEV (reference sequence). V lost 8 bases, J lost 7 bases, and 7 bases stayed unmatched. CDR3 bases: TGTGCCAGCTCTCCGGGACAGGGGAGTGGCTACACCTTC. The encoded protein is CASSPGQGSGYTF.